One sample yielded the 18 T cell receptor beta chains listed below, sequenced in a study of shared clonotypes between healthy human individuals. The table came from immunoSEQ multiplex PCR; TCRdb's copy has only in-frame clones and leaves some out. This sample yields some 2,500,000 clones, of which around 90% are seen a single time; 0.37% belongs to the top ten. What was sequenced was naive CD4+ T cells from PBMCs. Subset noted: CD45RA+ positively selected. The receptors stem from a man between 18 and 35 years old in good health. Some clones in this sample may be carry-over from other donors' samples.

The rearrangement links TRBV28 to TRBJ1-2; 8 bases match TRBD1. Germline V gene lookup returns CDR1 MDHEN and CDR2 SYDVKM. V trimming: 5 bases; J trimming: 7 bases; junction bases outside the gene matches: 3. There are 12 residues in the CDR3. CDR3 nucleotides: TGTGCCAGCAGTGCAGGGGGCGGTGGCTACACCTTC. Translation gives CASSAGGGGYTF.

The rearrangement uses TRBV7-8 and TRBJ2-1, with a tentative D call TRBD2 (5 bases). The CDR3 covers 15 residues. The germline V and J ends were trimmed by 5 bases and 1 base, with 12 bases remaining between them. The V gene's germline CDR1 is SGHVS and CDR2 FQNEAQ. The CDR3: CASSRRGPSYNEQFF. As DNA, the CDR3 is TGTGCCAGCAGCCGTCGAGGGCCATCCTACAATGAGCAGTTCTTC.

The V gene is TRBV28, the J gene TRBJ2-1; 8 bases agree with TRBD2. Unmatched junction bases numbered 16, after V lost 7 bases and J lost 8 bases. CDR3 size: 16 residues. Per the germline V gene, CDR1 is MDHEN and CDR2 is SYDVKM. In DNA, the CDR3 is TGTGCCAGCACCCTCCGAAGGAGCGGGAGACTCGATGAGCAGTTCTTC. Protein sequence: CASTLRRSGRLDEQFF.

The chain has TRBV28 and TRBJ2-2, with D possibly being TRBD1 (6 bases). The V gene's germline CDR1 is MDHEN and CDR2 SYDVKM. Trimming cost V 7 bases and J 1 base, with 10 bases left between them. The CDR3 consists of 14 residues. CDR3 protein: CASKGGGNTGELFF. The CDR3 nucleotides are TGTGCCAGCAAAGGGGGTGGGAACACCGGGGAGCTGTTTTTT.

This clone was observed a handful of times. The V and J genes are TRBV29-1 and TRBJ1-1; D might be TRBD1 (5 bases). V lost 6 bases, J lost 8 bases, and 13 bases lay in between. The CDR3 is 11 residues long. From germline, CDR1 is SQVTM and CDR2 ANQGSEA. The CDR3 nucleotides are TGCAGCGTCGGTCGCGGGGGGGAAGCTTTCTTT. This codes for CSVGRGGEAFF.

V gene TRBV30 combines with J gene TRBJ2-5; TRBD2 agrees at 12 bases. The CDR3 consists of 16 residues. The V and J ends lost 2 bases and 3 bases, in that order; junction bases with no gene match: 7. Germline V gene data show CDR1 as GTSNPN and CDR2 as SVGIG (reference sequence). The CDR3 coding sequence is TGTGCCTGGAGTATAGGACTAGCGGGACCGGAAGAGACCCAGTACTTC. It is translated as CAWSIGLAGPEETQYF.

The genes are TRBV27 and TRBJ1-5; D unresolved. Germline values: CDR1 MNHEY, CDR2 SMNVEV (reference sequence). V lost 10 bases and J lost 0, with 25 bases in between. The CDR3 contains 18 residues. CDR3 sequence (DNA): TGTGCCACCGCCAGATTCCCCCTATGGACGGATAGCAATCAGCCCCAGCATTTT. Translating it yields CATARFPLWTDSNQPQHF.

The J gene is TRBJ1-5, the V gene TRBV19; TRBD1 matches 12 bases. Trimming took 9 bases from V and 5 from J; bases not matched to a gene: 8. CDR1 LNHDA and CDR2 SQIVND come from the germline V gene (reference sequence). The CDR3 is 15 residues long. CDR3 sequence (DNA): TGTGCCAGCTCCGGGACAGGGGGCGAAGATCAGCCCCAGCATTTT. Translating gives CASSGTGGEDQPQHF.

The chain employs TRBV4-1 and TRBJ2-7, with TRBD1 matching 7 bases. The J segment lost 2 bases and the V segment lost 2 bases, leaving 18 bases of the junction unmatched. Germline CDR1 reads MGHRA; CDR2 reads YSYEKL. CDR3 length equals 19 residues. For the CDR3, the DNA is TGCGCCAGCAGCCAATTTGTGGTCGTGGGGACAGATTCCCCCTACGAGCAGTACTTC. Translation: CASSQFVVVGTDSPYEQYF.

The chain has TRBV5-1 and TRBJ1-2; 10 bases align to TRBD1. Germline CDR1 reads SGHRS; CDR2 reads YFSETQ. CDR3 length: 15 amino acids. V shed 4 bases and J 4 bases; nucleotides not matched to a gene: 7. The CDR3 DNA reads TGCGCCAGCAGCCCGGCCGGGACAGGGGCCTATGGCTACACCTTC. Translating it yields CASSPAGTGAYGYTF.

In this sample, this clone turned up once. The chain joins TRBV4-1 to TRBJ2-4; 9 nucleotides align to TRBD2. The ends lost 3 bases at V and 0 bases at J; junction bases unmatched: 9. Germline V CDR1 and CDR2: MGHRA, YSYEKL. CDR3 length: 18 residues. This chain's CDR3 is CASSQVVLAGLAKNIQYF. The CDR3 DNA follows: TGCGCCAGCAGCCAGGTCGTTCTAGCGGGATTAGCCAAAAACATTCAGTACTTC.

For the CDR3, the DNA is TGTGCCAGTGGGTCGGGCTCGGTGAACACTGAAGCTTTCTTT. As protein: CASGSGSVNTEAFF. The chain recombines TRBV19 with TRBJ1-1; D is unclear. V shed 8 bases and J shed 0 bases, with 13 bases lying between them. The CDR3 totals 14 residues. Germline values: CDR1 LNHDA, CDR2 SQIVND (reference sequence).

V and J are TRBV9 and TRBJ2-3, with D tentatively TRBD2 (6 bases). The CDR3 loop spans 16 amino acids. V lost 0 bases to trimming and J lost 6 bases, with 17 bases between them. In germline, CDR1 is SGDLS, CDR2 YYNGEE. The CDR3 loop reads CASSVDVSRSGDTQYF. The CDR3 nucleotides read TGTGCCAGCAGCGTAGACGTCTCACGGAGCGGGGATACGCAGTATTTT.

This clone was counted once. This chain connects TRBV11-2 to TRBJ1-2, with a possible D match to TRBD1 (5 bases). Trimming removed 5 bases at V and 2 bases at J, with 18 bases between. Germline values: CDR1 SGHAT, CDR2 FQNNGV. The CDR3 is 16 amino acids. The CDR3 DNA sequence: TGTGCCAGCAGCCAACAAAGGGGCGGGGAAAACTATGGCTACACCTTC. Its translation is CASSQQRGGENYGYTF.

V gene TRBV19 combines with J gene TRBJ1-1, with 8 bases matching TRBD1. V was pared by 5 bases and J by 5 bases, with 4 bases of the junction left unmatched. Germline loops: CDR1 LNHDA, CDR2 SQIVND (reference sequence). The CDR3 contains 13 residues. The CDR3 region is CASSSWTGTEAFF. The CDR3 DNA is TGTGCCAGTAGTTCATGGACAGGGACTGAAGCTTTCTTT.

This clone was picked up one time. Other DNA variants within this sample encode the same CDR3. The CDR3, as DNA: TGCAGCGTTGGCAACCTGGGCTATGGCTACACCTTC. Amino acid sequence: CSVGNLGYGYTF. The genes are TRBV29-1 and TRBJ1-2; D unresolved. Germline lookup yields CDR1 SQVTM and CDR2 ANQGSEA. The CDR3 extends over 12 amino acids. Trimming left V 4 bases short and J 4 bases short, with 10 bases between. The full variable domain, its missing parts supplied by reference TRBV29-1 and TRBJ1-2, is SAVISQKPSRDICQRGTSLTIQCQVDSQVTMMFWYRQQPGQSLTLIATANQGSEATYESGFVIDKFPISRPNLTFSTLTVSNMSPEDSSIYLCSVGNLGYGYTFGSGTRLTVV.

The CDR3 region is CASSSPPGGSGNTIYF. Written as DNA, the CDR3 is TGTGCCAGCAGCTCCCCTCCGGGGGGCTCTGGAAACACCATATATTTT. The V call is TRBV5-6, the J call TRBJ1-3, with a tentative D call TRBD1 (5 bases). This CDR3 has 16 residues. The ends were cut back, 3 bases at V and 0 bases at J, with 13 bases in the middle. Germline CDR1 reads SGHDT; CDR2 reads YYEEEE. The full variable domain, rest sourced from reference TRBV5-6 and TRBJ1-3, is DAGVTQSPTHLIKTRGQQVTLRCSPKSGHDTVSWYQQALGQGPQFIFQYYEEEERQRGNFPDRFSGHQFPNYSSELNVNALLLGDSALYLCASSSPPGGSGNTIYFGEGSWLTVV.

J is TRBJ2-5 and V is TRBV5-1, with 7 nucleotides matching TRBD2. CDR1 and CDR2 from the germline V gene are SGHRS and YFSETQ. This CDR3 spans 14 amino acids. The V gene end was trimmed by 0 bases and the J gene end by 5 bases; junction bases not matched to a gene: 4. In DNA, the CDR3 is TGCGCCAGCAGCTTGGTGGGAGGGGACGAGACCCAGTACTTC. This codes for CASSLVGGDETQYF.